This T cell receptor (beta chain) was recorded in a study of prognosis after radiotherapy for stage I lung cancer. About the research overall: Radiotherapy preceded distant metastases in a few patients (median about 7 months); approximately 16 showed no significant progression.

In this sample, this clonotype turned up many times. The antigen is not known. The patients, who had no history of other malignancies and had received no prior chemotherapy or radiotherapy, were all found to be node-negative on CT and PET/CT. Two sampling time points were used, and six milliliters of peripheral blood were drawn at each. The V and J ends lost 0 bases and 4 bases respectively, with 13 bases between them. Germline CDR1 SGDLS, CDR2 YYNGEE. The CDR3 length is 15 residues. From genomic DNA, TCR beta CDR3 was amplified by two-round multiplex PCR. During first-round PCR, primers specific to each TRBV and TRBJ gene were used. TCRdb analysed the multiplex PCR reads with MiXCR anew, one entry per CDR3 protein. The sample has about 51,000 distinct CDR3 sequences, around a third seen once. Study-level points and caveats: It was in patients who developed distant metastases that Shannon entropy after stereotactic body radiation therapy was lower.

The receptor's source is a donor over 45 with non-small cell lung cancer. The gene calls are TRBV9 and TRBJ2-5, with a tentative D call TRBD1 (7 bases). The sample here was PBMCs, taken before or after stereotactic body radiation therapy (not recorded which). This CDR3 is CASSVGQGGRETQYF. The CDR3 nucleotides are TGTGCCAGCAGCGTAGGTCAGGGGGGTAGAGAGACCCAGTACTTC.